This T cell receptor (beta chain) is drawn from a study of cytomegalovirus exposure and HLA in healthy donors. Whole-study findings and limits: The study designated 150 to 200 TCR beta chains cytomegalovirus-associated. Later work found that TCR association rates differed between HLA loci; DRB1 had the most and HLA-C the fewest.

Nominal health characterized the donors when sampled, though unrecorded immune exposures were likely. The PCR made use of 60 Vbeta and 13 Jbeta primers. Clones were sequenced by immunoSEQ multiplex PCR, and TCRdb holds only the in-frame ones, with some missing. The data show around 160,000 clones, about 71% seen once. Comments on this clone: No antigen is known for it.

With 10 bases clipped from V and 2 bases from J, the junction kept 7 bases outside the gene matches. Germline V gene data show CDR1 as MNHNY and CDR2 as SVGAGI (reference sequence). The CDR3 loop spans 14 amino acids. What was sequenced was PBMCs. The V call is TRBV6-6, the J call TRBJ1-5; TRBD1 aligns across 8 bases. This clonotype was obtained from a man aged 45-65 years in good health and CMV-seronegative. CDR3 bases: TGTGCCATTACGACAGGGGCCGGCAATCAGCCCCAGCATTTT. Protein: CAITTGAGNQPQHF.